There are many counts of the clone carrying this T cell receptor (beta chain). Its antigen is not known. The library was built from roughly 400 ng RNA with molecular barcoded adaptors for alpha/delta and beta/gamma chains. TCRdb redid the calling of the reads with MiXCR, one entry per CDR3 protein. Among about 90,000 distinct CDR3 sequences listed, about 12% were seen once. This entry is derived from a study of read filtering for tumor transcriptome and immune sequencing. Study-wide context: Mean patient age was roughly 66 years, range about 40 to 85; around 16 male, 14 female.

Study-wide results and caveats: Even smaller IR-seq throughput identified most shared clonotypes.

The CDR3 runs to 18 residues. Germline V CDR1 and CDR2: SEHNR, FQNEAQ (reference sequence). J lost 1 base, V lost 4 bases, and 12 bases had no gene match. The chain carries TRBV7-9 and TRBJ2-7, with 11 bases that match TRBD2. Sequencing input: a population of CD138-negative cells sorted from bone marrow. This receptor was obtained from a donor at least 40 years old with multiple myeloma. The CDR3 is CASSSPGTSGPRSYEQYF. The CDR3 DNA follows: TGTGCCAGCAGCTCGCCCGGGACTAGCGGCCCTCGGTCCTACGAGCAGTACTTC.